The clone carrying this TCR beta chain was recorded once. Its antigen remains unidentified. In the same sample, other DNA sequences code for this CDR3. Healthy HIV-negative adults with no recent acute infections or vaccinations were recruited as donors. The sample originates from a study of shared clonotypes between healthy human individuals. General study results and limits: Sampling was confined to blood; repertoires within tissues likely differ.

The CDR3 totals 13 residues. V was pared by 3 bases and J by 5 bases, with 8 bases between. Germline V CDR1 and CDR2: SNHLY, FYNNEI. The test was conducted at deep level. Assay: immunoSEQ multiplex PCR; the TCRdb copy retains only in-frame clones and omits some. Here the sample spans 550,000 to 600,000 clones, roughly 79% being singletons. The sequenced sample was PBMCs. This sequence joins TRBV2 and TRBJ2-1; TRBD2 might be the D (6 bases). The TCR was taken from a woman in her 40s in good health. Some clones in this sample may be carry-over from other donors' samples. The CDR3 nucleotides are TGTGCCAGCAGTGAGGGACTCAACAATGAGCAGTTCTTC. Translated, it gives CASSEGLNNEQFF. The full variable domain, completed using reference TRBV2 and TRBJ2-1, is EPEVTQTPSHQVTQMGQEVILRCVPISNHLYFYWYRQILGQKVEFLVSFYNNEISEKSEIFDDQFSVERPDGSNFTLKIRSTKLEDSAMYFCASSEGLNNEQFFGPGTRLTVL.